The rows below give T cell receptor beta chains drawn from one sample of a study of cytomegalovirus exposure and HLA in healthy donors. This table comes from immunoSEQ multiplex PCR, and its TCRdb copy is limited to in-frame clones, with some not included. Seen here are approximately 110,000 clones, 15% observed once, and the top ten hold about 0.8%. Specimen: PBMCs. The receptors shown here come from a female donor in good health and CMV-seronegative. CDR3s include the opening cysteine and the closing phenylalanine or tryptophan. D genes are given only for firm matches. Some rows have no size entry. The others give once, few or many, or a class for an expanded clone.

>NA|TRBD1|TRBJ1-1|TRBV6-1
TGTGCCAGCAGTGGGACAGGGTGGGACACTGAAGCTTTCTTT
CASSGTGWDTEAFF
>few|TRBD2|TRBJ2-2|TRBV4-3
TGCGCCAGCAGCCAAGGGCCCGGCGGGGGGACCGGGGAGCTGTTTTTT
CASSQGPGGGTGELFF
>few|NA|TRBJ1-2|TRBV28
TGTGCCAGCAGTTTTGCGGGTGGCTACACCTTC
CASSFAGGYTF
>NA|NA|TRBJ1-1|TRBV19
TGTGCCAGTAGTTTTCAGACTGAAGCTTTCTTT
CASSFQTEAFF
>few|NA|TRBJ2-3|TRBV29-1
TGCAGCGTTGAACGAGGGTTAGATACGCAGTATTTT
CSVERGLDTQYF
>few|NA|TRBJ2-1|TRBV4-1
TGCGCCAGCAGCGATCTATCGAGCTCCTACAATGAGCAGTTCTTC
CASSDLSSSYNEQFF
>few|NA|TRBJ1-1|TRBV7-9
TGTGCCAGCAGCATACCCGGGGGGGACGGCACTGAAGCTTTCTTT
CASSIPGGDGTEAFF
>NA|TRBD1|TRBJ1-4|TRBV5-3
TGTGCCGGAAAAATTGGGACAGCGGATGAAAAACTGTTTTTT
CAGKIGTADEKLFF
>few|NA|TRBJ2-7|TRBV2
TGTGCCAGCAGTGTCCTCTCCTACGAGCAGTACTTC
CASSVLSYEQYF
>few|TRBD2|TRBJ2-1|TRBV30
TGTGCCTGGAGTGTACGTCTAGCGGACAATGAGCAGTTCTTC
CAWSVRLADNEQFF
>NA|NA|TRBJ1-1|TRBV19
TGTGCCAGTCAACCAGGGGTAGGGTACACTGAAGCTTTCTTT
CASQPGVGYTEAFF
>few|NA|TRBJ1-2|TRBV14
TGTGCCAGCAGCCAAGAGAACAGGGTCTACACCTTC
CASSQENRVYTF
>few|NA|TRBJ1-2|TRBV9
TGTGCCAGCAGCCAGACCATCCGGGTCTACGATGGCTACACCTTC
CASSQTIRVYDGYTF
>NA|NA|TRBJ2-5|TRBV5-6
TGTGCCAGCAGCTTGATAGAAGAGACCCAGTACTTC
CASSLIEETQYF
>NA|TRBD1|TRBJ2-1|TRBV2
TGTGCCAGCAGACCCGGGACAGGGAGTATTGAGCAGTTCTTC
CASRPGTGSIEQFF
>NA|TRBD2|TRBJ2-3|TRBV19
TGTGCCAGTAGCGGCGGGAGGGCCTTGGGTACGCAGTATTTT
CASSGGRALGTQYF
>once|TRBD1|TRBJ2-5|TRBV28
TGTGCCAGCAGTCCCCACAGGGGGGAGGACGAGACCCAGTACTTC
CASSPHRGEDETQYF
>few|NA|TRBJ1-2|TRBV5-4
TGTGCCAGCAGCTTCGGGTATATGAGGGGGTGGGACTATGGCTACACCTTC
CASSFGYMRGWDYGYTF
>few|NA|TRBJ2-3|TRBV4-3
TGCGCCAGCAGCCAAGGAGGGGATACGCAGTATTTT
CASSQGGDTQYF
>NA|TRBD2|TRBJ2-5|TRBV27
TGTGCCAGCAGTAGGCCCGCACTAGCGGGGGTCCAAGAGACCCAGTACTTC
CASSRPALAGVQETQYF
>few|TRBD1|TRBJ1-4|TRBV27
TGTGCCAGCCCAGGGGAGGACAGGGTACCCACTAATGAAAAACTGTTTTTT
CASPGEDRVPTNEKLFF
>NA|NA|TRBJ2-7|TRBV7-9
TGTGCCAGCAGCTTATCGGGTCCGATCCCCTACGAGCAGTACTTC
CASSLSGPIPYEQYF
>few|NA|TRBJ1-5|TRBV5-6
TGTGCCAGCAGCTTGCGAGGGCGGGGGCCTCAGCCCCAGCATTTT
CASSLRGRGPQPQHF
>NA|NA|TRBJ2-3|TRBV28
TGTGCCAGCAGTTCTCCGGGGGTTGGCGCAGATACGCAGTATTTT
CASSSPGVGADTQYF
>few|TRBD2|TRBJ2-5|TRBV2
TGTGCCACCCACTGGGGGGGAGTACAAGAGACCCAGTACTTC
CATHWGGVQETQYF
>NA|NA|TRBJ1-2|TRBV6-5
TGTGCCAGCTTCGGACAGCCCTATGGCTACACCTTC
CASFGQPYGYTF
>NA|NA|TRBJ2-5|TRBV4-3
TGCGCCAGCGGCTACAGGGAGGGGGAGACCCAGTACTTC
CASGYREGETQYF
>NA|TRBD2|TRBJ2-3|TRBV5-4
TGTGCCAGCAGCTTGGATACTAGCGGGAGGTTAGATACGCAGTATTTT
CASSLDTSGRLDTQYF
>few|NA|TRBJ2-7|TRBV4-3
TGCGCCAGCAGCCAGAGCCCCACCCCTAACGAGCAGTACTTC
CASSQSPTPNEQYF
>NA|TRBD2|TRBJ2-3|TRBV7-3
TGTGCCAGCGGGGCTAGCGGGAGTCCAGATACGCAGTATTTT
CASGASGSPDTQYF
>NA|NA|TRBJ2-1|TRBV28
TGTGCCAGCACGGAACTGAGGGAGAGCTCCTACAATGAGCAGTTCTTC
CASTELRESSYNEQFF
>few|TRBD2|TRBJ2-1|TRBV11-2
TGTGCCAGCAGCTTCGGGCTAGCGGGAGAAATGGCGAACAATGAGCAGTTCTTC
CASSFGLAGEMANNEQFF
>NA|NA|TRBJ2-5|TRBV29-1
TGCAGCGTTGAAATGGCGACAGAGCAAGAGACCCAGTACTTC
CSVEMATEQETQYF
>NA|NA|TRBJ1-5|TRBV7-8
TGTGCCAGCAGCTTAGTCACAGTGAGCCAGCCCCAGCATTTT
CASSLVTVSQPQHF
>few|TRBD1|TRBJ1-1|TRBV6-6
TGTGCCAGCAGTTCCTGGGGACAGGGGGCTTCTGAAGCTTTCTTT
CASSSWGQGASEAFF
>NA|NA|TRBJ2-2|TRBV18
TGTGCCAGCTCACCACCTGTAAACACCGGGGAGCTGTTTTTT
CASSPPVNTGELFF
>few|TRBD1|TRBJ1-1|TRBV6-1
TGTGCCAGCAGTGAATCGGGGACAGGGAAGGCTTTCTTT
CASSESGTGKAFF
>NA|TRBD1|TRBJ1-1|TRBV18
TGTGCCAGCTCAACACGGACAGGTTTAACTGAAGCTTTCTTT
CASSTRTGLTEAFF
>few|NA|TRBJ1-2|TRBV14
TGTGCCAGCAGCCCTACAGGGTTGGCAGACTATGGCTACACCTTC
CASSPTGLADYGYTF
>NA|TRBD1|TRBJ1-4|TRBV10-3
TGTGCCATCAGTGAACAGGGGGCTAATGAAAAACTGTTTTTT
CAISEQGANEKLFF
>few|TRBD1|TRBJ1-2|TRBV4-3
TGCGCCAGCAGCCAAACTACTAGGGGGCAGGGCTATGGCTACACCTTC
CASSQTTRGQGYGYTF
>NA|TRBD1|TRBJ1-1|TRBV7-9
TGTGCCAGCAGCCCAAGGACAGGGGGCGGTTTAACTGAAGCTTTCTTT
CASSPRTGGGLTEAFF
>few|NA|TRBJ1-5|TRBV23-1
TGCGCCAGCAGTCTTTCGGGGTTTCCGTATCAGCCCCAGCATTTT
CASSLSGFPYQPQHF
>NA|NA|TRBJ2-5|TRBV12-5
TGTGCTAGTGGTACCGGAGGGGATACAGAGACCCAGTACTTC
CASGTGGDTETQYF
>few|NA|TRBJ1-2|TRBV10-2
TGCGCCAGCAGTGAGAGCGTCTGGGCTAACTATGGCTACACCTTC
CASSESVWANYGYTF
>few|TRBD2|TRBJ2-3|TRBV9
TGTGCCAGCAGCCTGCGGGGGAACACAGATACGCAGTATTTT
CASSLRGNTDTQYF
>few|NA|TRBJ2-7|TRBV7-9
TGTGCCGGAAGTGGACAGGCGGGGATCGAGCAGTACTTC
CAGSGQAGIEQYF
>NA|NA|TRBJ1-5|TRBV10-3
TGTGCCATCAGTGCTCAGGGGCTCAATCAGCCCCAGCATTTT
CAISAQGLNQPQHF
>NA|TRBD2|TRBJ2-3|TRBV28
TGTGCCAGCAGTTTGACTAGCGGCACAGATACGCAGTATTTT
CASSLTSGTDTQYF